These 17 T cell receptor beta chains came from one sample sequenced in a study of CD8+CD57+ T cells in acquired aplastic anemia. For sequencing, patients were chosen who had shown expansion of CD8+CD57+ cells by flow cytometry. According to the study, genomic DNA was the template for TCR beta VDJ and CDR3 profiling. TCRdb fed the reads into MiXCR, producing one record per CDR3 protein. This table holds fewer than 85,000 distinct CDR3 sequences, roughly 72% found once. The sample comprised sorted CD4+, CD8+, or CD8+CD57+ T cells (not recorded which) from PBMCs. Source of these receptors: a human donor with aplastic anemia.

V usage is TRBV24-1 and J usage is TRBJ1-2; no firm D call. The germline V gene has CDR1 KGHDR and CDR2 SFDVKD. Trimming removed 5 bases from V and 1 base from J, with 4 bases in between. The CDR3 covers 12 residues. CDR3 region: CATSAHNYGYTF. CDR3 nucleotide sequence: TGTGCCACCAGTGCCCATAACTATGGCTACACCTTC.

DNA for the CDR3: TGCAGTGCCGGGAGCGACAGGAACTACGAGCAGTACTTC. Translating it yields CSAGSDRNYEQYF. V is TRBV20-1 and J is TRBJ2-7; D is tentatively TRBD1 or TRBD2 (6 bases each). With 6 bases removed from V and 3 bases from J, the gap between germline ends came to 15 bases. The CDR3 runs to 13 residues. CDR1 and CDR2 from the germline V gene are DFQATT and SNEGSKA (reference sequence).

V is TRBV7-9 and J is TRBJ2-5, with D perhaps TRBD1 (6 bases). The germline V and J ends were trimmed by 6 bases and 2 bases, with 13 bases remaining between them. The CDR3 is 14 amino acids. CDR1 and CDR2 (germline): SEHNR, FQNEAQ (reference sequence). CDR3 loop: CASRSTGIQETQYF. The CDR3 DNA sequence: TGTGCCAGCAGGTCGACAGGAATACAAGAGACCCAGTACTTC.

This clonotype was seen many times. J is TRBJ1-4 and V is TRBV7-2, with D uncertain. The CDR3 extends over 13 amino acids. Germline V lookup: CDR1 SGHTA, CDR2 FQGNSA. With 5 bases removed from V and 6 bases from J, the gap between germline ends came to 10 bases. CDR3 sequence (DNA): TGTGCCAGCAGCATACAGTGGGATGAAAAACTGTTTTTT. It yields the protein CASSIQWDEKLFF.

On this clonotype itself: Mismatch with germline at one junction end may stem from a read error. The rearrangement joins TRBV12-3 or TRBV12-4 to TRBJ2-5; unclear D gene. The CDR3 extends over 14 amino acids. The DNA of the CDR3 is TGTGCCAGCAGATTAGGTGGAGACCAAGAGACCCAGTACTTC. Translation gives CASRLGGDQETQYF.

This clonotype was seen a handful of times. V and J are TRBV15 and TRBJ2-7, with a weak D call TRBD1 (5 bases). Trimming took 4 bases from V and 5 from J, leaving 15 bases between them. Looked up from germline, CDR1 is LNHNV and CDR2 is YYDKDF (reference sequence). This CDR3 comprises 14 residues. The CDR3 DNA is TGTGCCACCAGCACCAGGGTGGGTGAGAACGAGCAGTACTTC. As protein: CATSTRVGENEQYF.

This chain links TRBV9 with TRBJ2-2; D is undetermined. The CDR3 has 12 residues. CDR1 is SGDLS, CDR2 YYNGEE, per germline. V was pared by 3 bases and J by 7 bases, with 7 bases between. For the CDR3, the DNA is TGTGCCAGCAGCGACTATATCGGGGAGCTGTTTTTT. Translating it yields CASSDYIGELFF.

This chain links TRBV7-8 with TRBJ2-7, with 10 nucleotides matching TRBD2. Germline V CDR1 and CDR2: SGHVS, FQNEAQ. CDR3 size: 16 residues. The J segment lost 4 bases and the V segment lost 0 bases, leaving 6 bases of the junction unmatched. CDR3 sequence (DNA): TGTGCCAGCAGCTTAGCGCAAGCGGGAGGGGGTTACGAGCAGTACTTC. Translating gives CASSLAQAGGGYEQYF.

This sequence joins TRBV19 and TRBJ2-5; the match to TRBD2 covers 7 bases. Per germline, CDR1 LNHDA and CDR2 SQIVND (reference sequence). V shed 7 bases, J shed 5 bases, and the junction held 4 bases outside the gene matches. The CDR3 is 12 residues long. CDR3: CASILGGETQYF. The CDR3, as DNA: TGTGCCAGTATCCTGGGGGGGGAGACCCAGTACTTC.

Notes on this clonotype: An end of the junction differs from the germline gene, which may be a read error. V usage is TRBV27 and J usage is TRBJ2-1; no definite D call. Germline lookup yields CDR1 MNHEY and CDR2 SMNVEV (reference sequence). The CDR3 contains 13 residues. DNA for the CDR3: TGTGCTAGCAGTTTTGGCATCCACAATGAGCAGTTCTTC. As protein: CASSFGIHNEQFF.

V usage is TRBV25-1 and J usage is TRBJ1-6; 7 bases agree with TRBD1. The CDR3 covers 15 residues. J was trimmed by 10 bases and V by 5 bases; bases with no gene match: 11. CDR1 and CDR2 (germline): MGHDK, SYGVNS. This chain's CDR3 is CASSLGGQGESPLHF. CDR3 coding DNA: TGTGCCAGCAGTTTAGGGGGTCAGGGGGAGTCACCCCTCCACTTT. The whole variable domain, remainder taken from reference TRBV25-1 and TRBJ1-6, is EADIYQTPRYLVIGTGKKITLECSQTMGHDKMYWYQQDPGMELHLIHYSYGVNSTEKGDLSSESTVSRIRTEHFPLTLESARPSHTSQYLCASSLGGQGESPLHFGNGTRLTVT.

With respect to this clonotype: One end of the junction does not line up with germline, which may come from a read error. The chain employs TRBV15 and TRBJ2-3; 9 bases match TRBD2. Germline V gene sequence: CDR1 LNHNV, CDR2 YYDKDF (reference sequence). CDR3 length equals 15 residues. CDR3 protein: CATSASGGSTDTQYF. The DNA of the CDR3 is TGTGCCACCAGCGCCAGCGGGGGGAGCACAGATACGCAGTACTTT.

In DNA, the CDR3 is TGTGCCAGCAGCTTAGGCCCCCCACTAGCGGGAGAAGAGACCCAGTACTTC. Translating it yields CASSLGPPLAGEETQYF. The V call is TRBV7-8, the J call TRBJ2-5; 11 nucleotides line up with TRBD2. In germline, CDR1 is SGHVS, CDR2 FQNEAQ. The V segment lost 1 base and the J segment 3 bases; nucleotides outside the gene matches: 7. The CDR3 is 17 amino acids.

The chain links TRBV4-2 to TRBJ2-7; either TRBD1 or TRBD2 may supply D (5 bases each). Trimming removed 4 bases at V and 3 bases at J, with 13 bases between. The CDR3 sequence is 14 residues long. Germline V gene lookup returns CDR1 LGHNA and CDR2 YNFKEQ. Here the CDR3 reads CASSPSLGDYEQYF. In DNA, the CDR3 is TGTGCCAGCAGCCCCTCCCTGGGGGACTACGAGCAGTACTTC.

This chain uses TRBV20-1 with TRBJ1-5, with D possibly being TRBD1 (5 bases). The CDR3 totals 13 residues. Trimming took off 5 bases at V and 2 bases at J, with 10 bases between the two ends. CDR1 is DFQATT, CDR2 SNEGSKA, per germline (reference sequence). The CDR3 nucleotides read TGCAGTGCTCCTCAGGGTGGCAATCAGCCCCAGCATTTT. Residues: CSAPQGGNQPQHF.

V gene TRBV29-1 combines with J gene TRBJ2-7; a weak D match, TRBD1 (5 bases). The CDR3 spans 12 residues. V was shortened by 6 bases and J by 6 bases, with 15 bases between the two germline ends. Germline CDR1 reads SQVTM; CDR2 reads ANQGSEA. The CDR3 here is CSVPRGSGEQYF. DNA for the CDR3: TGCAGCGTCCCAAGGGGATCGGGCGAGCAGTACTTC.

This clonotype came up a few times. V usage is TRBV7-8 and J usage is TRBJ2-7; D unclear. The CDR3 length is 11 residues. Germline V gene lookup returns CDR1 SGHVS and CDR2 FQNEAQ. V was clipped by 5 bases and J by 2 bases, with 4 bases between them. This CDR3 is CASSHAYEQYF. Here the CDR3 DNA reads TGTGCCAGCAGCCATGCCTACGAGCAGTACTTC. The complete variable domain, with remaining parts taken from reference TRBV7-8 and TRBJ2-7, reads GAGVSQSPRYKVAKRGQDVALRCDPISGHVSLFWYQQALGQGPEFLTYFQNEAQLDKSGLPSDRFFAERPEGSVSTLKIQRTQQEDSAVYLCASSHAYEQYFGPGTRLTVT.